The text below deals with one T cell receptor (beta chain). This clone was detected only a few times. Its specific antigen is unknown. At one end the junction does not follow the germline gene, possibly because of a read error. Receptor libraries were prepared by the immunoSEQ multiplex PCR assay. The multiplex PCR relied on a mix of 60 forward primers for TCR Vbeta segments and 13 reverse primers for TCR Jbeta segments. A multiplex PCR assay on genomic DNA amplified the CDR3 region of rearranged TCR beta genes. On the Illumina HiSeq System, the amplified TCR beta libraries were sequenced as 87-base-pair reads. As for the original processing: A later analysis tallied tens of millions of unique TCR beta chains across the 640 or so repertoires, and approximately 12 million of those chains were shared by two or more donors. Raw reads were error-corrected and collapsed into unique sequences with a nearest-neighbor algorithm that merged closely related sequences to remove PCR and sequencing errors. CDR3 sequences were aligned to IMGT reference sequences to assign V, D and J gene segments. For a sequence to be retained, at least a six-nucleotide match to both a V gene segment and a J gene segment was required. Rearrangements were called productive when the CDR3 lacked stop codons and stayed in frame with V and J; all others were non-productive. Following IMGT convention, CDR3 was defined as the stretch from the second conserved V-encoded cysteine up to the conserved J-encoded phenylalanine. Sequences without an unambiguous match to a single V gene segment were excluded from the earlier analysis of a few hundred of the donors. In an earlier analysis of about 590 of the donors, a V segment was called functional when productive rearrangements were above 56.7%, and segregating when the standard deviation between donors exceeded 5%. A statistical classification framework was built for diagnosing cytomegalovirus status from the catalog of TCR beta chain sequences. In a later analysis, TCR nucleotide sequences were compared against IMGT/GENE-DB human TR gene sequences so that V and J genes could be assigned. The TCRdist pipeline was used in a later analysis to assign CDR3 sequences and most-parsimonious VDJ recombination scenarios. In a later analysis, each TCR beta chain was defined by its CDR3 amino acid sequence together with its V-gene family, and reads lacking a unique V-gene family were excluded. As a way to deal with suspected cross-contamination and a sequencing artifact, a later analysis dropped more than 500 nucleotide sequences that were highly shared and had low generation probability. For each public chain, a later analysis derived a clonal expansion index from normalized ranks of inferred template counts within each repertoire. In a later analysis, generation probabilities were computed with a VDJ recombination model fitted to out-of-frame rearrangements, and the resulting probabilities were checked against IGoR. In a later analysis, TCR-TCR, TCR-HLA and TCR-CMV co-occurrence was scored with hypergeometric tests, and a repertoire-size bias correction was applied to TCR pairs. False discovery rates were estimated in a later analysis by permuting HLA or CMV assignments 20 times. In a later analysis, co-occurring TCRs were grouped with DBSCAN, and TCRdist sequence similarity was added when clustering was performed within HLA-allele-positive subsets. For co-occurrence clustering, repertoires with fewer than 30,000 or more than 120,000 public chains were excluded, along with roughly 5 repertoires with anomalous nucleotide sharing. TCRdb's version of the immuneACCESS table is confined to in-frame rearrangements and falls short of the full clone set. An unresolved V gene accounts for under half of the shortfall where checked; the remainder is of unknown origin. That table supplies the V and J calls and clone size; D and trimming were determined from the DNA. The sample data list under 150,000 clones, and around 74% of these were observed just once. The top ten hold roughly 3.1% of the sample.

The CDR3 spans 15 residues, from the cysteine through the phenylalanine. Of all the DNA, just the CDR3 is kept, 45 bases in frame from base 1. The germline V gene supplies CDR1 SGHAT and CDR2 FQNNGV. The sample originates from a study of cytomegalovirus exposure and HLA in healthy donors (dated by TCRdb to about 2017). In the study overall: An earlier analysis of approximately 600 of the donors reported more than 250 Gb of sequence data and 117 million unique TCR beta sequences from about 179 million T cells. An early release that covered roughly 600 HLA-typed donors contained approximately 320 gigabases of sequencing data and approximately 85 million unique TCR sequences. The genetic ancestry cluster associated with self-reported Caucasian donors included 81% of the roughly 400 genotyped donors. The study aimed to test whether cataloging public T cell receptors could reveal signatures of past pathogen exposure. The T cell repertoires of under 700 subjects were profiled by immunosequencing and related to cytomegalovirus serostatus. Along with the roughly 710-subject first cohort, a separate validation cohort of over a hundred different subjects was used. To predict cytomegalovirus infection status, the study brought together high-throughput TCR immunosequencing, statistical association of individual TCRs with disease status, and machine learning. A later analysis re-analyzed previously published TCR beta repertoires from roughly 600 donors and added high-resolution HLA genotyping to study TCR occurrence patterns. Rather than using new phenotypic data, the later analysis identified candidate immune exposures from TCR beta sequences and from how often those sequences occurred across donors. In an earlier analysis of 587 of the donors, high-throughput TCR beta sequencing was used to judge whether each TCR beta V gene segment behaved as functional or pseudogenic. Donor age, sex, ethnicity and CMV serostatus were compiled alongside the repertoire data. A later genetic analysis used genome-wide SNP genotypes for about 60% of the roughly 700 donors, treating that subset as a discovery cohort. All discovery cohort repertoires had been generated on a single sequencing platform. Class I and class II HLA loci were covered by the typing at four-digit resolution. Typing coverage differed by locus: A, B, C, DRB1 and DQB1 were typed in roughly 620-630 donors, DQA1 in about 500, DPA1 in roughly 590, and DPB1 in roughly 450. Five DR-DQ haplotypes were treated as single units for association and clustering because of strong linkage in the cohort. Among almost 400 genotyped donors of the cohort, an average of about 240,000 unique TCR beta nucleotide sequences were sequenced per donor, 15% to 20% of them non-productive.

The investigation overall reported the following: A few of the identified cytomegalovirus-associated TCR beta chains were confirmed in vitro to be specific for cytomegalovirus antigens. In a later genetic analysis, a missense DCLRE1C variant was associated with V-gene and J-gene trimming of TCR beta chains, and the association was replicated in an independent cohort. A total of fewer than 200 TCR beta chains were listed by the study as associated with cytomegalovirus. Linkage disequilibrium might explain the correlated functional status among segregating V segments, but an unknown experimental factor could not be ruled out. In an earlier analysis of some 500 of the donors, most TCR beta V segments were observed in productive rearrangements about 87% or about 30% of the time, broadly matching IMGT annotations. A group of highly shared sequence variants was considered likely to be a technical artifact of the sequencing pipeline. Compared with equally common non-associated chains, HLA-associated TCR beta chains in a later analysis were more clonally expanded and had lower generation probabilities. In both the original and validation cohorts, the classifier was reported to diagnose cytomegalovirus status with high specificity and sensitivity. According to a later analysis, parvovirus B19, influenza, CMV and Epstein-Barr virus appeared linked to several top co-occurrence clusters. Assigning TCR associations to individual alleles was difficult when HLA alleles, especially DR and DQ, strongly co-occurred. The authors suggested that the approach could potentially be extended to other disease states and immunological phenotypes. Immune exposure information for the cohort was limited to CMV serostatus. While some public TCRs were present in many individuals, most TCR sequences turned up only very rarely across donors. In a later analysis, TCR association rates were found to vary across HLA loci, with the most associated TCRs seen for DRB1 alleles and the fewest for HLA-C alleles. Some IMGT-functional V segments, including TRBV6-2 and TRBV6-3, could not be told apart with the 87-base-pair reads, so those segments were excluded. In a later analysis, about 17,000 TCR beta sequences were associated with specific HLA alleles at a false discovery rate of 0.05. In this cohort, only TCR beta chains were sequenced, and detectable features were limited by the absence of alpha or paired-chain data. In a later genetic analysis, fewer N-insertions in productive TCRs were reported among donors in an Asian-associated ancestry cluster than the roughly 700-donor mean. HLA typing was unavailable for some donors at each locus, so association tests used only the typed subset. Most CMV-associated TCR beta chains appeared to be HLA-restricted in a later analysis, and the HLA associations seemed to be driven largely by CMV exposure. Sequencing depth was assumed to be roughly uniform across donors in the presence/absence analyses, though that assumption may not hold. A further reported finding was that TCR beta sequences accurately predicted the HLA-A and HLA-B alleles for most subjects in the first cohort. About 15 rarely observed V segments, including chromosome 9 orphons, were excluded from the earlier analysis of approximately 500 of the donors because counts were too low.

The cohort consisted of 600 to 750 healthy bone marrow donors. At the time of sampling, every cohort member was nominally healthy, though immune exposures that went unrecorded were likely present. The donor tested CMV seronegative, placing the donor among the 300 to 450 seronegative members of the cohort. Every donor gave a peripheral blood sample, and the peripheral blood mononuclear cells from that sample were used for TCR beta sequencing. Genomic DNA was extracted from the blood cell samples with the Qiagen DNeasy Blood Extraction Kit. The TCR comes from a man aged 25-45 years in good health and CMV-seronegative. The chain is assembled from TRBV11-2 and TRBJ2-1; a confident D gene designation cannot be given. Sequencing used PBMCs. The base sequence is TGTGCCAGCACCTTAGGGTTCGAGCCCCGAAATGAGCAGTTCTTC. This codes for CASTLGFEPRNEQFF.